Shown below are 22 T cell receptor beta chains from a single sample sequenced in a study of T cell repertoires in ileal Crohn's disease. The sample's time point: neoterminal ileum biopsy at postoperative endoscopy, about 6 months after surgery. Assay: immunoSEQ multiplex PCR; the TCRdb copy retains only in-frame clones and omits some. The sample lists 1,900 or so clones, around 80% seen once, with over 6% in the top ten. The source material was ileal tissue. These receptors were obtained from an adult with Crohn's disease.

The chain uses TRBV7-3 and TRBJ2-1, with D possibly being TRBD1 (7 bases). Germline CDR1 is SGHTA and CDR2 is FQGTGA. The V end lost 5 bases, the J end lost 0 bases, and 11 bases lay between the germline ends. This CDR3 region has 15 residues. The CDR3 is CASSPRDSSYNEQFF. The CDR3 DNA follows: TGTGCCAGCAGCCCGCGGGACAGCTCCTACAATGAGCAGTTCTTC.

Notes on this clone: The junction and the germline gene differ at one end; a read error may be behind it. The chain combines TRBV19 with TRBJ2-1, with D possibly TRBD1 on 5 matching bases. This CDR3 region has 14 residues. The germline V gene has CDR1 LNHDA and CDR2 SQIVND (reference sequence). This CDR3 is CASRIDQGTRGQFF. The CDR3 bases are TGTGCCAGTAGGATAGACCAGGGAACGAGAGGTCAGTTCTTC.

This chain uses TRBV9 with TRBJ1-3, with 7 bases identical to TRBD1. The germline gives CDR1 SGDLS, CDR2 YYNGEE. Unmatched junction bases numbered 6, after V lost 2 bases and J lost 1 base. The CDR3 loop spans 16 amino acids. CDR3 in amino acids: CASSVDRVGSGNTIYF. The CDR3 bases are TGTGCCAGCAGCGTTGACAGGGTCGGTTCTGGAAACACCATATATTTT.

This chain joins TRBV6-5 and TRBJ1-1, with D tentatively TRBD1 (5 bases). The germline CDR1 and CDR2 sequences are MNHEY and SVGAGI. V was shortened by 0 bases and J by 4 bases, with 9 bases between the two germline ends. The CDR3 loop spans 14 amino acids. In DNA, the CDR3 is TGTGCCAGCAGTTACTCGATGGGGGGCACTGAAGCTTTCTTT. Its translation: CASSYSMGGTEAFF.

The V call is TRBV4-1, the J call TRBJ1-6; D is undetermined. The CDR3 has 18 residues. Germline CDR1 MGHRA, CDR2 YSYEKL. Trimming took off 0 bases at V and 8 bases at J, with 20 bases between the two ends. The CDR3 DNA follows: TGCGCCAGCAGCCAAGAAACCCCTCTGGGAGGTTTGGATTCACCCCTCCACTTT. Its protein is CASSQETPLGGLDSPLHF.

The chain couples TRBV4-3 to TRBJ1-1; no clear D gene. CDR3 length: 15 amino acids. Deletions cut 0 bases from V and 1 base from J, with 9 bases between. From germline, CDR1 is LGHNA and CDR2 YSLEER. The CDR3 sequence: CASSQDSAGNTEAFF. In nucleotides, the CDR3 is TGCGCCAGCAGCCAAGATTCGGCAGGGAACACTGAAGCTTTCTTT.

The chain couples TRBV30 to TRBJ2-3; TRBD2 matches at 15 bases. V lost 1 base and J lost 4; bases outside the gene matches: 3. The CDR3 loop spans 16 amino acids. CDR1 and CDR2 (germline): GTSNPN, SVGIG (reference sequence). CDR3: CAWSGWTSGGADTQYF. DNA for the CDR3: TGTGCCTGGAGTGGATGGACTAGCGGGGGGGCAGATACGCAGTATTTT.

The chain carries TRBV10-3 and TRBJ2-1; TRBD1 agrees at 7 bases. This CDR3 has 16 residues. J lost 3 bases, V lost 10 bases, and 15 bases had no gene match. Germline V gene sequence: CDR1 ENHRY, CDR2 SYGVKD. As DNA, the CDR3 is TGTGCCACCGCCGATCGGGACAGCGACATCTACAATGAGCAGTTCTTC. Protein product: CATADRDSDIYNEQFF.

This chain joins TRBV30 and TRBJ1-2; TRBD1 matches at 7 bases. CDR3 length: 14 amino acids. Germline assignment: CDR1 GTSNPN and CDR2 SVGIG (reference sequence). V trimming: 0 bases; J trimming: 6 bases; junction bases outside the gene matches: 7. DNA for the CDR3: TGTGCCTGGAGTGTACAGGGGTACCTTAATGGCTACACCTTC. Protein product: CAWSVQGYLNGYTF.

The CDR3 spells CASSLPRKRGGYTF. DNA for the CDR3: TGTGCCAGCAGTTTACCCAGAAAAAGGGGTGGCTACACCTTC. This chain connects TRBV28 to TRBJ1-2; D might be TRBD1 (5 bases). The CDR3 has 14 amino acids. Germline V CDR1 and CDR2: MDHEN, SYDVKM. V dropped 2 bases and J dropped 7 bases, with 14 bases sitting between them.

This clone was seen only a few times. This chain links TRBV28 with TRBJ2-1; D unresolved. Looked up from germline, CDR1 is MDHEN and CDR2 is SYDVKM. Trimming shortened V by 2 bases and J by 2 bases, and 10 bases separated the two germline ends. This CDR3 comprises 15 residues. Written as DNA, the CDR3 is TGTGCCAGCAGTTTAACTCTAAACCCCTACAATGAGCAGTTCTTC. It specifies CASSLTLNPYNEQFF.

Only a few counts were recorded for this clone. The gene calls are TRBV25-1 and TRBJ1-6; the D gene is possibly TRBD1 (6 bases). This CDR3 has 15 residues. V shed 6 bases and J shed 2 bases, with 11 bases lying between them. Germline V gene data show CDR1 as MGHDK and CDR2 as SYGVNS. This CDR3 is CASRRGGPYNSPLHF. The CDR3 coding sequence is TGTGCCAGCAGACGGGGGGGGCCCTATAATTCACCCCTCCACTTT.

This clone appeared a single time. J is TRBJ1-5 and V is TRBV27; 11 bases fit TRBD1. With V trimmed by 5 bases and J by 7 bases, 10 bases remained unmatched. Germline lookup yields CDR1 MNHEY and CDR2 SMNVEV (reference sequence). CDR3 length: 16 amino acids. The CDR3 DNA reads TGTGCCAGCAGTCCCGGGACAGGGGGGTCTAGGCAGCCCCAGCATTTT. Amino acid sequence: CASSPGTGGSRQPQHF.

This chain links TRBV4-2 with TRBJ2-7, with a tentative D call TRBD1 (6 bases). Germline CDR1 is LGHNA and CDR2 is YNFKEQ. CDR3 length: 15 amino acids. Trimming removed 0 bases from V and 2 bases from J, with 11 bases in between. CDR3 in DNA: TGTGCCAGCAGCCAAGACAACAGGGTCCCCTACGAGCAGTACTTC. This codes for CASSQDNRVPYEQYF.

This chain connects TRBV19 to TRBJ1-5; 10 bases agree with TRBD1. Trimming took 9 bases from V and 3 from J; bases not matched to a gene: 11. CDR3 length: 16 amino acids. Germline lookup yields CDR1 LNHDA and CDR2 SQIVND (reference sequence). The CDR3 here is CASKTTGTGVNQPQHF. CDR3 nucleotide sequence: TGTGCCAGCAAAACGACCGGGACAGGGGTCAATCAGCCCCAGCATTTT.

The chain couples TRBV7-9 to TRBJ2-7, with D unclear. CDR1 is SEHNR and CDR2 is FQNEAQ in the germline V gene (reference sequence). The CDR3 loop spans 15 amino acids. Deletions cut 1 base from V and 7 bases from J, with 17 bases between. CDR3: CASSLGSVAGWEQYF. The CDR3, as DNA: TGTGCCAGCAGCTTAGGATCGGTGGCAGGATGGGAGCAGTACTTC. The whole variable domain, filled in from reference TRBV7-9 and TRBJ2-7, reads DTGVSQNPRHKITKRGQNVTFRCDPISEHNRLYWYRQTLGQGPEFLTYFQNEAQLEKSRLLSDRFSAERPKGSFSTLEIQRTEQGDSAMYLCASSLGSVAGWEQYFGPGTRLTVT.

With regard to this clone: The junction and the germline gene differ at one end; a read error may be behind it. The chain links TRBV7-6 to TRBJ2-7, with TRBD1 matching 10 bases. The CDR3 length is 16 residues. CDR1 and CDR2 (germline): SGHVS, FNYEAQ. The CDR3 here is CASSSTPGQGISLFSF. DNA of the CDR3: TGTGCCAGCAGCTCAACCCCGGGACAGGGGATTTCCCTTTTCTCCTTC.

CDR3 region: CASSLISGEDTQYF. Written as DNA, the CDR3 is TGTGCCAGCAGCTTAATTAGCGGGGAGGATACGCAGTATTTT. This chain connects TRBV7-3 to TRBJ2-3; TRBD2 matches at 8 bases. CDR1 is SGHTA and CDR2 is FQGTGA in the germline V gene. This CDR3 is built from 14 residues. V was pared by 1 base and J by 6 bases, with 3 bases of the junction left unmatched.

The V and J genes are TRBV9 and TRBJ2-7; 13 positions agree with TRBD2. This CDR3 contains 14 residues. V shed 7 bases and J 5 bases; nucleotides not matched to a gene: 6. The V gene's germline CDR1 is SGDLS and CDR2 YYNGEE. CDR3 region: CASGGTSGAHEQYF. CDR3 DNA sequence: TGTGCCAGCGGAGGGACTAGCGGGGCGCACGAGCAGTACTTC. The variable domain in full, with the rest retrieved from reference TRBV9 and TRBJ2-7, is DSGVTQTPKHLITATGQRVTLRCSPRSGDLSVYWYQQSLDQGLQFLIQYYNGEERAKGNILERFSAQQFPDLHSELNLSSLELGDSALYFCASGGTSGAHEQYFGPGTRLTVT.

A few counts support this clone. The chain employs TRBV7-2 and TRBJ1-2; D uncertain. There are 12 residues in the CDR3. V lost 3 bases and J lost 14, with 16 bases in between. Germline assignment: CDR1 SGHTA and CDR2 FQGNSA. CDR3 amino acids: CASSFPRSTWTF. CDR3 nucleotides: TGTGCCAGCAGCTTTCCTAGATCCACGTGGACCTTC.

The gene calls are TRBV5-5 and TRBJ2-1, with D perhaps matching TRBD1 (6 bases). The ends were cut back, 4 bases at V and 7 bases at J, with 18 bases in the middle. The CDR3 is made up of 15 amino acids. The germline gives CDR1 SGHKS, CDR2 YYEKEE (reference sequence). The CDR3 loop is CASSRQLQGFNEQFF. The CDR3 DNA reads as TGTGCCAGCAGCCGACAGCTTCAGGGGTTTAATGAGCAGTTCTTC.

As DNA, the CDR3 is TGTGCCAGCAGCCGCCCGGGGAACACGCAGTATTTT. This codes for CASSRPGNTQYF. V and J are TRBV7-3 and TRBJ2-3; maybe TRBD2 (5 bases). The CDR3 totals 12 residues. V was pared by 5 bases and J by 9 bases, with 12 bases between. Looked up from germline, CDR1 is SGHTA and CDR2 is FQGTGA.